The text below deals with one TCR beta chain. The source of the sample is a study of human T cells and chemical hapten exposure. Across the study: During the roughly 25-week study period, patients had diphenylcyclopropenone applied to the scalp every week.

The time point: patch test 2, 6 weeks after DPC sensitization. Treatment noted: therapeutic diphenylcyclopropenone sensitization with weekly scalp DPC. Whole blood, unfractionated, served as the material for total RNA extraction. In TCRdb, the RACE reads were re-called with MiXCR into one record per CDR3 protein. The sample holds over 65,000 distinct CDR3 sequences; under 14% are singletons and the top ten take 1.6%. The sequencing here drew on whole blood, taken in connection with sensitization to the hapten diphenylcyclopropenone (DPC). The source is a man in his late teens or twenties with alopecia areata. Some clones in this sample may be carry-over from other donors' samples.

The CDR3 region is CASSFGTQTYEQYV. As DNA, the CDR3 is TGTGCCAGCAGTTTCGGGACACAGACCTACGAGCAGTACGTC. The V and J genes are TRBV28 and TRBJ2-7, with D possibly TRBD1 on 6 matching bases. Germline CDR1 is MDHEN and CDR2 is SYDVKM. This CDR3 contains 14 residues. With 3 bases removed from V and 2 bases from J, the gap between germline ends came to 11 bases.